The rows below give T cell receptor beta chains drawn from one sample of a study of response to subunit inactivated influenza vaccine. TCRdb reprocessed the RT-PCR reads via MiXCR and lists one record per CDR3 protein. The profile shows about 540,000 distinct CDR3 sequences, approximately 24% of them singletons. This sample also belongs to another study, concerning T cells expressing NK-cell markers.

The specimen was CD4+ T cells sorted from PBMCs, collected roughly 13 days after vaccination. These receptors all stem from a man aged 45-60 years who received an inactivated influenza vaccine. Each CDR3 is given with its conserved first and last residue. A D gene is named only where the DNA matches it firmly. Rows give clone size only sometimes, using once, few, many, or a class for an expanded clone.

few | TRBD1 | TRBJ2-1 | 15 | TRBV5-6 | CASRGDRARYNEQFF | TGTGCCAGCAGGGGAGACAGGGCTCGTTACAATGAGCAGTTCTTC
NA | TRBD1 | TRBJ1-2 | 16 | TRBV5-1 | CASSPTGGAGVYGYTF | TGCGCCAGCAGCCCGACAGGGGGCGCAGGGGTCTATGGCTACACCTTC
NA | NA | TRBJ1-4 | 11 | TRBV19 | CATNSKGKLFF | TGTGCCACCAACTCCAAGGGAAAACTGTTTTTT
NA | NA | TRBJ1-5 | 14 | TRBV6-2/TRBV6-3 | CASSSGVANQPQHF | TGTGCCAGCAGTTCGGGGGTGGCCAATCAGCCCCAGCATTTT
few | TRBD2 | TRBJ2-6 | 17 | TRBV6-2/TRBV6-3 | CASMSLAGYSGANVLTF | TGTGCCAGCATGTCACTAGCGGGATACTCTGGGGCCAACGTCCTGACTTTC
NA | NA | TRBJ2-1 | 15 | TRBV20-1 | CSATFRGGIRGEQFF | TGCAGTGCTACGTTCCGGGGCGGGATCCGGGGTGAGCAGTTCTTC
NA | NA | TRBJ1-2 | 14 | TRBV7-2 | CASSLVGGIYGYTF | TGTGCCAGCAGCTTAGTGGGCGGGATCTATGGCTACACCTTC
NA | NA | TRBJ2-6 | 15 | TRBV15 | CATSRDFTGANVLTF | TGTGCCACCAGCAGAGATTTTACTGGGGCCAACGTCCTGACTTTC
NA | NA | TRBJ2-5 | 11 | TRBV20-1 | CSARYVETQYF | TGCAGTGCTAGATACGTCGAGACCCAGTACTTC
few | NA | TRBJ2-7 | 12 | TRBV2 | CASSGGSYEQYF | TGTGCCAGCAGTGGGGGCTCCTACGAGCAGTACTTC
many | TRBD2 | TRBJ2-1 | 16 | TRBV25-1 | CASSSTLRDYYNEQFF | TGTGCCAGCAGTTCCACCCTTCGGGACTACTACAATGAGCAGTTCTTC
few | TRBD2 | TRBJ2-4 | 14 | TRBV5-6 | CASSATSGRNIQYF | TGTGCCAGCAGCGCGACTAGCGGGAGAAACATTCAGTACTTC
few | NA | TRBJ2-1 | 16 | TRBV30 | CAWSVRWQGMRNEQFF | TGTGCCTGGAGTGTACGGTGGCAGGGAATGAGGAATGAGCAGTTCTTC
NA | NA | TRBJ1-1 | 15 | TRBV27 | CASTSTPGARTEAFF | TGTGCCAGCACCTCCACCCCAGGGGCTAGGACTGAAGCTTTCTTT
few | NA | TRBJ1-1 | 15 | TRBV5-1 | CASSLEPTGNTEAFF | TGCGCCAGCAGCTTGGAGCCAACCGGGAACACTGAAGCTTTCTTT
NA | TRBD2 | TRBJ2-5 | 16 | TRBV7-2 | CASSPLFAGGGETQYF | TGTGCCAGCAGCCCGCTGTTTGCGGGGGGCGGTGAGACCCAGTACTTC
NA | NA | TRBJ2-7 | 15 | TRBV11-2 | CASSFSPGFSYEQYF | TGTGCCAGCAGCTTTTCTCCTGGTTTTTCATACGAGCAGTACTTC
many | TRBD2 | TRBJ2-5 | 15 | TRBV5-1 | CASSLGTSGKETQYF | TGCGCCAGCAGCTTGGGCACTAGCGGGAAAGAGACCCAGTACTTC
NA | NA | TRBJ2-1 | 14 | TRBV11-1 | CASSLVGIYNEQFF | TGTGCCAGCAGCTTAGTCGGGATCTACAATGAGCAGTTCTTC
few | NA | TRBJ2-7 | 13 | TRBV6-2/TRBV6-3 | CASGIGSLYEQYF | TGTGCCAGCGGCATCGGGTCCCTCTACGAGCAGTACTTC
NA | NA | TRBJ1-1 | 15 | TRBV7-2 | CASSLGLSSGAEAFF | TGTGCCAGCAGCTTAGGATTAAGTAGTGGGGCTGAAGCTTTCTTT
NA | NA | TRBJ2-7 | 13 | TRBV20-1 | CSAKPTVSYEQYF | TGCAGTGCTAAACCGACAGTTTCCTACGAGCAGTACTTC
NA | NA | TRBJ2-7 | 16 | TRBV12-1 | CASSFARGGGCHEQYF | TGTGCCAGCAGCTTTGCGAGAGGTGGAGGGTGCCACGAGCAGTACTTC
many | NA | TRBJ2-7 | 15 | TRBV18 | CASSPVPGDTYEQYF | TGTGCCAGCTCACCCGTTCCTGGGGACACCTACGAGCAGTACTTC
few | NA | TRBJ2-5 | 11 | TRBV20-1 | CSAPLAETQYF | TGCAGTGCTCCCCTGGCAGAGACCCAGTACTTC
NA | NA | TRBJ2-5 | 14 | TRBV20-1 | CSARDPLEGKTQYF | TGCAGTGCTAGAGATCCCCTAGAAGGAAAGACCCAGTACTTC
NA | NA | TRBJ1-5 | 13 | TRBV10-3 | CAISEYGNQPQHF | TGTGCCATCAGTGAGTATGGGAATCAGCCCCAGCATTTT
NA | NA | TRBJ2-5 | 15 | TRBV20-1 | CSAGNGGTVHVTQYF | TGCAGTGCTGGGAATGGGGGGACAGTTCATGTTACCCAGTACTTC
few | NA | TRBJ2-5 | 13 | TRBV29-1 | CSVRDTPQETQYF | TGCAGCGTCCGGGACACCCCCCAAGAGACCCAGTACTTC
NA | TRBD1 | TRBJ2-5 | 14 | TRBV11-2 | CASSQRTGSETQYF | TGTGCCAGCAGCCAACGGACAGGGTCTGAGACCCAGTACTTC
many | NA | TRBJ2-1 | 15 | TRBV18 | CASSTGSRSYNEQFF | TGTGCCAGCTCAACAGGATCACGGTCCTACAATGAGCAGTTCTTC
NA | TRBD1 | TRBJ2-1 | 16 | TRBV5-5 | CASSKTGGAGMDEQFF | TGTGCCAGCAGCAAGACAGGGGGCGCAGGGATGGATGAGCAGTTCTTC
NA | TRBD1 | TRBJ2-3 | 15 | TRBV12-3/TRBV12-4 | CASTSTGVRGDTQYF | TGTGCCAGTACCTCCACAGGGGTGCGTGGAGATACGCAGTATTTT
many | NA | TRBJ2-5 | 14 | TRBV9 | CASSVGTIQETQYF | TGTGCCAGCAGCGTAGGTACTATTCAAGAGACCCAGTACTTC
many | NA | TRBJ2-1 | 13 | TRBV7-8 | CASSSIERGEQFF | TGTGCCAGCAGCTCAATAGAGAGAGGTGAGCAGTTCTTC
NA | NA | TRBJ2-2 | 15 | TRBV20-1 | CSASLAQKNTGELFF | TGCAGTGCCTCACTAGCTCAGAAGAACACCGGGGAGCTGTTTTTT
few | TRBD2 | TRBJ2-1 | 15 | TRBV20-1 | CSARDGAGDYNEQFF | TGCAGTGCTAGAGACGGAGCGGGGGACTACAATGAGCAGTTCTTC
NA | NA | TRBJ1-3 | 14 | TRBV7-2 | CASSQNPAGNTIYF | TGTGCCAGCAGCCAAAACCCGGCTGGAAACACCATATATTTT
NA | NA | TRBJ1-5 | 13 | TRBV5-5 | CASSQTSQQPQHF | TGTGCCAGCAGCCAAACCAGTCAACAGCCCCAGCATTTT
NA | NA | TRBJ2-4 | 16 | TRBV11-2 | CASSPVLGSSKNIQYF | TGTGCCAGCAGCCCAGTTTTAGGGTCTTCCAAAAACATTCAGTACTTC